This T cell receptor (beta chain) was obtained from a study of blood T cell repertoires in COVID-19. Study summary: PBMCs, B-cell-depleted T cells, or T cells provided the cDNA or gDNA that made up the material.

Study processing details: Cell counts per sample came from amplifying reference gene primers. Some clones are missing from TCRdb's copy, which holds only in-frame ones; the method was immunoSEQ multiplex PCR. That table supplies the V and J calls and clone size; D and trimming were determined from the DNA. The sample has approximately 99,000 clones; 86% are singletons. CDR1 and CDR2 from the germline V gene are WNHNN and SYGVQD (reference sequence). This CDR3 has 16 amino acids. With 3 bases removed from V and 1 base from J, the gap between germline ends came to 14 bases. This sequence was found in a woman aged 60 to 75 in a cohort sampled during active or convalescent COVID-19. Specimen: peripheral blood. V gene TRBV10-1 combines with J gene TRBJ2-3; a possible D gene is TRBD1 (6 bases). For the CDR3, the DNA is TGCGCCAGCAGTGACCCGGGACACAACGGCACAGATACGCAGTATTTT. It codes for CASSDPGHNGTDTQYF.